The 30 T cell receptor beta chains in this list originate from one sample, sequenced in a study of CXCR3-negative and CXCR3-positive naive CD8 T cells. General study results and limits: More hydrophobic TRB CDR3s occurred in CXCR3-positive than in CXCR3-negative naive cells.

UMI-labeled 5' RACE TRB cDNA libraries were prepared from the cells. After re-calling the 5' RACE reads, TCRdb lists one entry per CDR3 protein, DNA absent. The listing records over 95,000 distinct CDR3 sequences. These TCRs' antigens remain unknown. Sequencing was done on a sample of naive CXCR3+ CD8+ T cells from blood. Subset specified: CD45RO-CCR7+CD27+CD95- naive CD8+ T cells expressing CXCR3 (TNR3+). All receptors derive from a human donor in good health. Some clones in this sample may be carry-over from other donors' samples.

The rearrangement joins TRBV15 to TRBJ2-5; as DNA is missing, the TRBD1 call by TCRdb cannot be tested. The CDR3 loop spans 14 amino acids. In germline, CDR1 is LNHNV, CDR2 YYDKDF (reference sequence). CDR3 amino acids: CATSRGGAQETQYF.

The V and J genes are TRBV20-1 and TRBJ2-7. Germline V gene sequence: CDR1 DFQATT, CDR2 SNEGSKA (reference sequence). CDR3 size: 16 residues. CDR3 sequence reads: CSARDRLAGTTYEQYF.

This chain joins TRBV2 and TRBJ2-5; the D call of TRBD1 rests on TCRdb alone, since no DNA is present to check it. This CDR3 spans 16 amino acids. In germline, CDR1 is SNHLY, CDR2 FYNNEI. CDR3 loop: CASSEATRPQRETQYF. The variable domain in full, with the rest retrieved from reference TRBV2 and TRBJ2-5, is EPEVTQTPSHQVTQMGQEVILRCVPISNHLYFYWYRQILGQKVEFLVSFYNNEISEKSEIFDDQFSVERPDGSNFTLKIRSTKLEDSAMYFCASSEATRPQRETQYFGPGTRLLVL.

The chain recombines TRBV19 with TRBJ2-7. Germline V gene data show CDR1 as LNHDA and CDR2 as SQIVND (reference sequence). This CDR3 comprises 16 residues. CDR3 region: CASSKTVSLTIYEQYF.

The rearrangement links TRBV15 to TRBJ2-7; the D gene TCRdb calls, TRBD2, cannot be checked with no DNA. CDR1 is LNHNV and CDR2 is YYDKDF in the germline V gene (reference sequence). The CDR3 loop spans 15 amino acids. CDR3: CATSRLAGGHYEQYF.

This sequence joins TRBV28 and TRBJ2-7; with no DNA, the TCRdb D assignment of TRBD2 cannot be verified. This CDR3 has 14 residues. Germline values: CDR1 MDHEN, CDR2 SYDVKM. CDR3 residues: CASSPPSVSYEQYF. Supplemented by reference TRBV28 and TRBJ2-7, the full variable domain reads DVKVTQSSRYLVKRTGEKVFLECVQDMDHENMFWYRQDPGLGLRLIYFSYDVKMKEKGDIPEGYSVSREKKERFSLILESASTNQTSMYLCASSPPSVSYEQYFGPGTRLTVT.

The J gene is TRBJ2-2, the V gene TRBV23-1. TRBV23-1 is identified as an open reading frame with a role that is uncertain. The CDR3 contains 15 residues. CDR3 amino acids: CASPRCGSNTGELFF.

The chain carries TRBV7-9 and TRBJ2-1; with no DNA, the TCRdb D assignment of TRBD2 cannot be verified. The CDR3 totals 15 residues. Germline lookup yields CDR1 SEHNR and CDR2 FQNEAQ (reference sequence). The CDR3 loop reads CASSLLLAGDHEQFF.

V usage is TRBV20-1 and J usage is TRBJ2-5; TCRdb returns TRBD2, unconfirmable since there is no DNA. Germline V gene data show CDR1 as DFQATT and CDR2 as SNEGSKA (reference sequence). This CDR3 comprises 15 residues. CDR3 in amino acids: CSPSRVARGKETQYF.

The chain couples TRBV5-1 to TRBJ1-1; TCRdb's assignment of TRBD1 cannot be checked, as there is no DNA. CDR1 is SGHRS and CDR2 is YFSETQ in the germline V gene. This CDR3 comprises 14 residues. CDR3 sequence reads: CASSDGQGRTEAFF.

The J gene is TRBJ2-2, the V gene TRBV27; the D call of TRBD1 rests on TCRdb alone, since no DNA is present to check it. Germline assignment: CDR1 MNHEY and CDR2 SMNVEV (reference sequence). The CDR3 spans 13 residues. The CDR3 region is CASSLKGAGELFF.

The chain links TRBV29-1 to TRBJ2-1; TCRdb proposes TRBD1, but this gene call is untestable without DNA. Germline-derived CDR1 and CDR2 are SQVTM and ANQGSEA. The CDR3 loop spans 13 amino acids. The CDR3 region is CSAPGQDYNEQFF.

V gene TRBV2 combines with J gene TRBJ2-7; no DNA is available, so the TRBD2 call from TCRdb remains unchecked. Germline V gene sequence: CDR1 SNHLY, CDR2 FYNNEI. The CDR3 is 15 amino acids. This chain's CDR3 is CASSPSGTSLYEQYF.

The V gene is TRBV6-5, the J gene TRBJ2-5; the D call from TCRdb, TRBD1, cannot be confirmed without DNA. This CDR3 is built from 17 residues. Germline-derived CDR1 and CDR2 are MNHEY and SVGAGI. The CDR3 sequence: CASSYSVTTGGGETQYF.

The chain's CDR3 is CATSRPQTGDIPMNTEAFF. The genes are TRBV15 and TRBJ1-1; TCRdb's D gene call, TRBD1, goes unchecked for lack of DNA. The CDR3 sequence is 19 residues long. From germline, CDR1 is LNHNV and CDR2 YYDKDF (reference sequence).

The rearrangement uses TRBV21-1 and TRBJ2-7; the D call from TCRdb, TRBD2, cannot be confirmed without DNA. TRBV21-1 counts as a pseudogene. The CDR3 has 16 amino acids. This chain's CDR3 is CASSKGTSGTTYEQYF.

This sequence joins TRBV11-2 and TRBJ1-1; the D gene TCRdb calls, TRBD1, cannot be checked with no DNA. This CDR3 spans 15 amino acids. Germline lookup yields CDR1 SGHAT and CDR2 FQNNGV. CDR3 loop: CASSFPTGPDTEAFF.

This rearrangement joins TRBV5-4 to TRBJ2-1; TCRdb's assignment of TRBD1 cannot be checked, as there is no DNA. The germline V gene encodes CDR1 SGHNT and CDR2 YYREEE (reference sequence). This CDR3 has 15 residues. The chain's CDR3 is CASSFKGISYNEQFF.

This chain joins TRBV20-1 and TRBJ1-1; TCRdb reports TRBD1, a call that lacks DNA to check it against. CDR1 and CDR2 from the germline V gene are DFQATT and SNEGSKA (reference sequence). This CDR3 is 15 amino acids long. The CDR3 loop reads CSAPETQGMYTEAFF.

The chain couples TRBV20-1 to TRBJ2-7; TCRdb's D call, TRBD1, is unchecked because there is no DNA. The CDR3 runs 13 residues. Germline V lookup: CDR1 DFQATT, CDR2 SNEGSKA (reference sequence). This CDR3 reads CSASSGGWYEQYF.

This rearrangement joins TRBV9 to TRBJ2-1; as DNA is missing, the TRBD2 call by TCRdb cannot be tested. CDR3 length equals 16 residues. CDR1 SGDLS and CDR2 YYNGEE come from the germline V gene. The CDR3 here is CASSVVGDSSYNEQFF.

The chain has TRBV4-3 and TRBJ1-3; TCRdb gives TRBD1 as the D gene, but with no DNA this cannot be confirmed. CDR3 length equals 15 residues. CDR1 LGHNA and CDR2 YSLEER come from the germline V gene. CDR3 residues: CASSQGPGGGNTIYF.

This rearrangement joins TRBV5-1 to TRBJ1-3. This CDR3 is 14 amino acids long. CDR1 and CDR2 from the germline V gene are SGHRS and YFSETQ. The CDR3: CASSRDLSGNTIYF.

This chain connects TRBV15 to TRBJ2-2; the D call from TCRdb, TRBD1, cannot be confirmed without DNA. CDR1 is LNHNV, CDR2 YYDKDF, per germline (reference sequence). The CDR3 covers 15 residues. The CDR3 sequence is CATSRERQGAGELFF.

The chain joins TRBV20-1 to TRBJ2-5; the TCRdb call, TRBD1, lacks DNA for checking. The CDR3 has 14 amino acids. The germline V gene encodes CDR1 DFQATT and CDR2 SNEGSKA (reference sequence). The CDR3 loop reads CSARALGGGETQYF.

This chain uses TRBV6-5 with TRBJ2-3; TCRdb's D call, TRBD1, is unchecked because there is no DNA. Germline CDR1 and CDR2: MNHEY and SVGAGI. The CDR3 runs 16 residues. CDR3 protein: CASSSRQGAFTDTQYF.

The chain employs TRBV28 and TRBJ1-5; the D gene TCRdb calls, TRBD1, cannot be checked with no DNA. In germline, CDR1 is MDHEN, CDR2 SYDVKM. CDR3 length equals 14 residues. CDR3 loop: CASSTTGTGQPQHF.

J is TRBJ1-2 and V is TRBV29-1; with no DNA, the TCRdb D assignment of TRBD1 cannot be verified. Germline V gives CDR1 SQVTM, CDR2 ANQGSEA. This CDR3 has 16 residues. CDR3 region: CSVLSDWTTEGYGYTF.

The chain carries TRBV7-3 and TRBJ2-2. The length of the CDR3 is 15 residues. Per germline, CDR1 SGHTA and CDR2 FQGTGA. Here the CDR3 reads CASRSGLGSPGELFF.

The chain employs TRBV9 and TRBJ2-2; TCRdb returns TRBD1, unconfirmable since there is no DNA. The CDR3 covers 11 residues. In germline, CDR1 is SGDLS, CDR2 YYNGEE. Here the CDR3 reads CASMGAGELFF.